What follows are 24 T cell receptor beta chains derived from one specimen sequenced in a study of shared clonotypes between healthy human individuals. Using immunoSEQ multiplex PCR, the repertoire was profiled, and TCRdb retains in-frame clones only, with some absent. Counted here are some 1,100,000 clones, 75% to 85% occurring once; the ten biggest clones make up 0.5% to 0.6%. Sequencing was done on a sample of memory CD4+ T cells from PBMCs. Specified subset: CD45RA-negative fraction. These receptors were collected from a man aged 18 to 30 in good health. Some clones in this sample may be carry-over from other donors' samples.

This clone was counted between two and nine times. V gene TRBV7-2 combines with J gene TRBJ1-4; possibly TRBD1 for D (5 bases). The CDR3 sequence is 15 residues long. V was pared by 5 bases and J by 5 bases, with 15 bases between. The V gene's germline CDR1 is SGHTA and CDR2 FQGNSA. The CDR3 bases are TGTGCCAGCAGCATAGGACACACCCCCAATGAAAAACTGTTTTTT. It translates to CASSIGHTPNEKLFF. The full variable domain, completed using reference TRBV7-2 and TRBJ1-4, is GAGVSQSPSNKVTEKGKDVELRCDPISGHTALYWYRQSLGQGLEFLIYFQGNSAPDKSGLPSDRFSAERTGGSVSTLTIQRTQQEDSAVYLCASSIGHTPNEKLFFGSGTQLSVL.

This chain links TRBV28 with TRBJ2-3; TRBD1 agrees at 9 bases. The trim removed 4 bases at V and 3 bases at J, leaving 2 bases unmatched. Germline CDR1 is MDHEN and CDR2 is SYDVKM. The length of the CDR3 is 14 residues. The CDR3 loop reads CASSSDRGTDTQYF. DNA for the CDR3: TGTGCCAGCAGTTCGGACAGGGGAACAGATACGCAGTATTTT.

The gene calls are TRBV5-1 and TRBJ2-7; D not certain. CDR1 SGHRS and CDR2 YFSETQ come from the germline V gene. The V end was cut by 0 bases, the J end by 3 bases, with 16 bases between. The CDR3 contains 16 residues. As DNA, the CDR3 is TGCGCCAGCAGCTTGGAGGGAAGTCCCCCAATCTACGAGCAGTACTTC. Translating it yields CASSLEGSPPIYEQYF.

This chain uses TRBV20-1 with TRBJ1-2; D remains ambiguous. The CDR3 has 11 amino acids. The germline V and J ends were trimmed by 3 bases and 10 bases, with 12 bases remaining between them. Per the germline V gene, CDR1 is DFQATT and CDR2 is SNEGSKA (reference sequence). CDR3 sequence (DNA): TGCAGTGCTAGCCGTATACAGCTCTACACCTTC. It is translated as CSASRIQLYTF.

This chain joins TRBV6-5 and TRBJ2-1, with 7 nucleotides matching TRBD1. V gave up 4 bases and J gave up 4 bases; unmatched junction bases: 1. The CDR3 totals 13 residues. CDR1 is MNHEY, CDR2 SVGAGI, per germline. CDR3 coding DNA: TGTGCCAGCAGTTCGGGACAGTACAATGAGCAGTTCTTC. Translation: CASSSGQYNEQFF.

As regards this clone: Other DNA sequences from this sample encode an identical CDR3 as well. This chain uses TRBV5-6 with TRBJ1-3, with D uncertain. The V gene lost 1 base and the J gene lost 3 bases, with 2 bases spanning the gap. The CDR3 extends over 12 amino acids. Per the germline V gene, CDR1 is SGHDT and CDR2 is YYEEEE. The CDR3 DNA reads TGTGCCAGCAGCTTGTTTGGAAACACCATATATTTT. It is translated as CASSLFGNTIYF.

The CDR3 spells CASSPGGRERNTEAFF. As DNA, the CDR3 is TGCGCCAGCAGTCCAGGGGGCAGAGAAAGGAACACTGAAGCTTTCTTT. The chain joins TRBV5-1 to TRBJ1-1, with 8 bases identical to TRBD1. The CDR3 runs to 16 residues. From germline, CDR1 is SGHRS and CDR2 YFSETQ. The V gene end was trimmed by 5 bases and the J gene end by 1 base; junction bases not matched to a gene: 10.

This sequence joins TRBV9 and TRBJ2-1; D perhaps matches TRBD2 (6 bases). Germline assignment: CDR1 SGDLS and CDR2 YYNGEE. The CDR3 contains 17 residues. Trimming left V 4 bases short and J 0 bases short, with 17 bases between. The CDR3 DNA reads as TGTGCCAGCAGCCTTCGATTAGCGGCTAGCTCCTACAATGAGCAGTTCTTC. Protein sequence: CASSLRLAASSYNEQFF.

Worth noting for this clone: Other nucleotide sequences from this sample produce the same CDR3. The chain is built from TRBV7-2 and TRBJ1-1; D unresolved. The ends were cut back, 0 bases at V and 2 bases at J, with 4 bases in the middle. The CDR3 is made up of 13 amino acids. Germline V gene lookup returns CDR1 SGHTA and CDR2 FQGNSA. CDR3 sequence (DNA): TGTGCCAGCAGCTTAGCGCAAAACACTGAAGCTTTCTTT. Its translation is CASSLAQNTEAFF.

The chain joins TRBV10-3 to TRBJ1-3; 7 bases line up with TRBD1. The CDR3 has 14 amino acids. J lost 6 bases, V lost 10 bases, and 12 bases had no gene match. The germline V gene encodes CDR1 ENHRY and CDR2 SYGVKD. For the CDR3, the DNA is TGTGCCACATCGCCCGGGACAGCAGTAAACACCATATATTTT. Protein sequence: CATSPGTAVNTIYF.

Regarding this clone: The same CDR3 is also encoded by other DNA sequences in this sample. This sequence joins TRBV28 and TRBJ1-2; D gene ambiguous. The CDR3 spans 12 residues. Germline V gene sequence: CDR1 MDHEN, CDR2 SYDVKM. V lost 5 bases, J lost 2 bases, and 6 bases lay in between. Written as DNA, the CDR3 is TGTGCCAGCAGTCCTCGAAACTATGGCTACACCTTC. This encodes CASSPRNYGYTF.

The gene calls are TRBV5-4 and TRBJ1-2; TRBD1 matches 10 bases. The CDR3 extends over 13 amino acids. Per the germline V gene, CDR1 is SGHNT and CDR2 is YYREEE (reference sequence). V lost 4 bases, J lost 6 bases, and 3 bases stayed unmatched. CDR3 sequence reads: CASSPGTGDGYTF. The CDR3 DNA sequence: TGTGCCAGCAGCCCCGGGACAGGGGATGGCTACACCTTC.

This clone was recorded at least ten times. The chain is built from TRBV2 and TRBJ2-7; D is perhaps TRBD2 (6 bases). Germline V gene lookup returns CDR1 SNHLY and CDR2 FYNNEI. Trimming stripped 3 bases from V and 7 bases from J, with 19 bases between. The CDR3 totals 15 residues. The CDR3 reads CASSESLIEGREQYF. CDR3 bases: TGTGCCAGCAGTGAGTCACTAATAGAAGGGAGGGAGCAGTACTTC. Based on the CDR3 plus reference TRBV2 and TRBJ2-7, the full variable domain is EPEVTQTPSHQVTQMGQEVILRCVPISNHLYFYWYRQILGQKVEFLVSFYNNEISEKSEIFDDQFSVERPDGSNFTLKIRSTKLEDSAMYFCASSESLIEGREQYFGPGTRLTVT.

This clone was counted only a few times. This sequence joins TRBV11-2 and TRBJ2-4; TRBD2 is a possible D gene (5 bases). The CDR3 extends over 12 amino acids. Germline CDR1 is SGHAT and CDR2 is FQNNGV. V was pared by 2 bases and J by 6 bases, with 5 bases between. This chain's CDR3 is CASSLTRNIQYF. The CDR3 nucleotides read TGTGCCAGCAGCTTAACTAGAAACATTCAGTACTTC.

The genes are TRBV27 and TRBJ2-7; D not resolved. Germline-derived CDR1 and CDR2 are MNHEY and SMNVEV (reference sequence). The CDR3 spans 13 residues. V shed 3 bases and J shed 2 bases, with 8 bases lying between them. In DNA, the CDR3 is TGTGCCAGCAGTTTTGGGAAGACCTACGAGCAGTACTTC. Amino acids: CASSFGKTYEQYF.

This chain joins TRBV5-4 and TRBJ1-4; no clear D. Trimming shortened V by 2 bases and J by 8 bases, and 10 bases separated the two germline ends. Germline assignment: CDR1 SGHNT and CDR2 YYREEE (reference sequence). This CDR3 region has 13 residues. The CDR3 coding sequence is TGTGCCAGCAGCTTAATAGGCGACGAAAAACTGTTTTTT. This gives the protein CASSLIGDEKLFF.

V usage is TRBV2 and J usage is TRBJ1-1, with D hard to call. Looked up from germline, CDR1 is SNHLY and CDR2 is FYNNEI. The V and J ends lost 2 bases and 3 bases respectively, with 10 bases between them. The CDR3 has 14 residues. The CDR3 region is CASSENWGYTEAFF. The DNA of the CDR3 is TGTGCCAGCAGTGAAAATTGGGGATACACTGAAGCTTTCTTT. The full variable domain, rest sourced from reference TRBV2 and TRBJ1-1, is EPEVTQTPSHQVTQMGQEVILRCVPISNHLYFYWYRQILGQKVEFLVSFYNNEISEKSEIFDDQFSVERPDGSNFTLKIRSTKLEDSAMYFCASSENWGYTEAFFGQGTRLTVV.

V usage is TRBV7-3 and J usage is TRBJ2-1; D may be TRBD2 (5 bases). The V end was cut by 5 bases, the J end by 9 bases, with 14 bases between. CDR1 SGHTA and CDR2 FQGTGA come from the germline V gene. CDR3 length: 13 amino acids. The CDR3 spells CASSPLARGEQFF. In DNA form, the CDR3 reads TGTGCCAGCAGCCCATTGGCCCGGGGTGAGCAGTTCTTC.

The sample holds one count of this clone. The V call is TRBV5-1, the J call TRBJ2-7; tentatively, D is TRBD2 (6 bases). This CDR3 has 15 residues. Per the germline V gene, CDR1 is SGHRS and CDR2 is YFSETQ. V was trimmed by 4 bases and J by 3 bases, leaving 17 bases between them. CDR3 in amino acids: CASSTEGLAIYEQYF. The CDR3 bases are TGCGCCAGCAGCACGGAAGGGCTAGCGATCTACGAGCAGTACTTC.

The chain is built from TRBV7-2 and TRBJ2-1, with unresolved D. The CDR3 is 13 amino acids. V was clipped by 1 base and J by 8 bases, with 9 bases between them. Germline V gene sequence: CDR1 SGHTA, CDR2 FQGNSA. The CDR3 here is CASSLEFGDEQFF. The CDR3 bases are TGTGCCAGCAGCTTAGAATTTGGGGATGAGCAGTTCTTC.

The V and J genes are TRBV7-2 and TRBJ2-1, with D unresolved. V shed 3 bases and J shed 7 bases, with 13 bases lying between them. There are 14 residues in the CDR3. CDR1 is SGHTA and CDR2 is FQGNSA in the germline V gene. This CDR3 reads CASSFGGGVNEQFF. Here the CDR3 DNA reads TGTGCCAGCAGCTTTGGTGGTGGGGTGAATGAGCAGTTCTTC.

This chain links TRBV28 with TRBJ1-5, with D perhaps matching TRBD1 (5 bases). Trimming took off 10 bases at V and 0 bases at J, with 13 bases between the two ends. This CDR3 region has 14 residues. Germline values: CDR1 MDHEN, CDR2 SYDVKM. For the CDR3, the DNA is TGTGCCACCTCAGCGGGGGGTAGCAATCAGCCCCAGCATTTT. Its protein is CATSAGGSNQPQHF.

J is TRBJ1-1 and V is TRBV11-3, with D possibly being TRBD1 (5 bases). This CDR3 comprises 12 residues. In germline, CDR1 is SGHNT, CDR2 YENEEA. V was pared by 11 bases and J by 4 bases, with 14 bases between. CDR3 DNA: TGTGCCGTTGGGGGTCAGGGCACTGAAGCTTTCTTT. This translates into CAVGGQGTEAFF.

This chain connects TRBV18 to TRBJ1-3; weak D call: TRBD1 (5 bases). Trimming stripped 0 bases from V and 4 bases from J, with 16 bases between. Germline CDR1 is KGHSH and CDR2 is LQKENI. The CDR3 consists of 17 residues. The CDR3 protein is CASSPPSGASHGNTIYF. The DNA for the CDR3 is TGTGCCAGCTCACCACCCAGCGGGGCCTCCCACGGAAACACCATATATTTT.